This TCR beta chain was sequenced in a study of tumor-infiltrating lymphocytes in primary liver carcinoma. Overall study context: The number of productive TCRbeta reads per sample ranged from roughly 3.65 to 8 million and was similar across tissue types. Findings and caveats of the study: In tumor-adjacent and tumor-blood pairs, overlap was lower than in tumor region pairs.

This clonotype is large. Its specificity is not known. From around 20-30 mg of unsorted bulk tissue, DNA and RNA were co-extracted together. This CDR3 has 15 amino acids. The trim removed 8 bases at V and 5 bases at J, leaving 8 bases unmatched. CDR1 and CDR2 from the germline V gene are MNHNY and SVGAGI (reference sequence). Constant-region priming of 500 ng total RNA yielded TCR beta cDNA. Generation of the TCR beta libraries relied on three nested multiplex PCR rounds using slightly modified ARM-PCR. A C-beta reverse primer was combined with TRBV1-TRBV30 forward primers in the first two PCR rounds, and each round had around 11 cycles. TCRdb itself ran the multiplex PCR reads through MiXCR, one entry per CDR3 protein. The table shows 25,000 or so distinct CDR3 sequences, with about 74% occurring only once.

This sequence was found in a woman younger than 45 with primary liver carcinoma and hepatitis B virus infection. Sequenced: liver tumor tissue from sampling region 5. The subset: tumor region T5, tumor centre. The rearrangement joins TRBV6-6 to TRBJ2-6, with TRBD1 matching 8 bases. This CDR3 reads CASFLGQGRANVLTF. In nucleotides, the CDR3 is TGTGCCAGCTTCCTCGGACAGGGTAGGGCCAACGTCCTGACTTTC.